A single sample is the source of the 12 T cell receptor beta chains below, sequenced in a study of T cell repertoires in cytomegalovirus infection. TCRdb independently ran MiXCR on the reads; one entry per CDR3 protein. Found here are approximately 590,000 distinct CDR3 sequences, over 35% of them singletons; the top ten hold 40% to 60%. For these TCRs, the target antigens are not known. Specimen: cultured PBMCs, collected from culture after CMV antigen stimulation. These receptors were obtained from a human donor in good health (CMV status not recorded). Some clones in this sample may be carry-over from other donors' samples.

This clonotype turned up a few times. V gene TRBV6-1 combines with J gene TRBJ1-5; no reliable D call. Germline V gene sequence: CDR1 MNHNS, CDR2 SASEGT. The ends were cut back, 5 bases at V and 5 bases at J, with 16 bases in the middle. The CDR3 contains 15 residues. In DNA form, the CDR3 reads TGTGCCAGCAGTTCTGGCAGCGTTGGGGATCAGCCCCAGCATTTT. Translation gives CASSSGSVGDQPQHF.

In DNA form, the CDR3 reads TGTGCCAGCAGCTTATCAGGGGGGGTCCAGCCCCAGCATTTT. Translated: CASSLSGGVQPQHF. The chain uses TRBV7-2 and TRBJ1-5; 7 nucleotides match TRBD1. There are 14 residues in the CDR3. Germline values: CDR1 SGHTA, CDR2 FQGNSA. V lost 2 bases and J lost 7; bases outside the gene matches: 5.

CDR3 DNA sequence: TGTGCCATCAGTGAATTCAGTCGGCGGGGGGACTCTAACAATGAGCAGTTCTTC. Protein product: CAISEFSRRGDSNNEQFF. The chain is built from TRBV10-3 and TRBJ2-1; 8 bases fit TRBD2. J was trimmed by 5 bases and V by 3 bases; bases with no gene match: 15. This CDR3 region has 18 residues. Germline loops: CDR1 ENHRY, CDR2 SYGVKD.

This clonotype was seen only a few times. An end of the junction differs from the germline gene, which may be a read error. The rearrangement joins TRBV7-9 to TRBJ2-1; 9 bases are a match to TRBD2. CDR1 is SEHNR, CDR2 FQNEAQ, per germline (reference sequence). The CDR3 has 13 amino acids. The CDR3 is CASSFEWGLALLF. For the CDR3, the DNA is TGTGCCAGCAGCTTCGAATGGGGACTAGCCCTCCTCTTC.

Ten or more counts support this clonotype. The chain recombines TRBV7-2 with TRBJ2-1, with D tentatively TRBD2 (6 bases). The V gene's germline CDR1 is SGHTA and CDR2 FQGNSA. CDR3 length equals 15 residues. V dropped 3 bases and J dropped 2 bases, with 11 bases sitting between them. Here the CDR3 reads CASSLTTSPYNEQFF. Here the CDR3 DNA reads TGTGCCAGCAGCTTGACGACTAGTCCCTACAATGAGCAGTTCTTC.

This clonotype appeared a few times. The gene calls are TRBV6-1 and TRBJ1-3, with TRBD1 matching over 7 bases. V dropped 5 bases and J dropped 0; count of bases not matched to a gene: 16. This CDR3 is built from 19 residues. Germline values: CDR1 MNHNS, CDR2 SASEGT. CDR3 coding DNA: TGTGCCAGCAGTCGAAACCCCAGGACAGGACCCTCCTCTGGAAACACCATATATTTT. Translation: CASSRNPRTGPSSGNTIYF.

As DNA, the CDR3 is TGTGCCAGTAGGTCCAATCGGGCGGGAGACGTAGATACGCAGTATTTT. Its translation: CASRSNRAGDVDTQYF. The chain carries TRBV19 and TRBJ2-3, with TRBD2 matching 7 bases. The germline gives CDR1 LNHDA, CDR2 SQIVND (reference sequence). V shed 6 bases, J shed 5 bases, and the junction held 14 bases outside the gene matches. CDR3 length: 16 amino acids.

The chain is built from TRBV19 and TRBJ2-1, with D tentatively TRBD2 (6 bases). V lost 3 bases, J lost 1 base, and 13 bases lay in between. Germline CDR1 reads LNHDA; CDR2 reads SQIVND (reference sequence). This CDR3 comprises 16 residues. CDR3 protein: CASSIHPSGSYNEQFF. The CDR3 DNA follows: TGTGCCAGTAGTATCCATCCCAGCGGGTCCTACAATGAGCAGTTCTTC.

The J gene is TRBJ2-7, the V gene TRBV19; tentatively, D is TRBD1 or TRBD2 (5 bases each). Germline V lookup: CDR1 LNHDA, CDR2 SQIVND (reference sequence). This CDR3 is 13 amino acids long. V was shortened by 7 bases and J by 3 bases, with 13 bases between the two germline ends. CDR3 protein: CASTDYQGYEQYF. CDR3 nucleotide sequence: TGTGCCAGTACCGACTACCAGGGCTACGAGCAGTACTTC.

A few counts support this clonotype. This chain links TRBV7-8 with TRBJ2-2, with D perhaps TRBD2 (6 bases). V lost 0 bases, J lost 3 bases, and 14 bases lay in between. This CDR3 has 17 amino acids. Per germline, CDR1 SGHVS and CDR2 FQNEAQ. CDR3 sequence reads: CASSLAGGLLYTGELFF. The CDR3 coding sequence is TGTGCCAGCAGCTTAGCGGGGGGACTCTTATACACCGGGGAGCTGTTTTTT.

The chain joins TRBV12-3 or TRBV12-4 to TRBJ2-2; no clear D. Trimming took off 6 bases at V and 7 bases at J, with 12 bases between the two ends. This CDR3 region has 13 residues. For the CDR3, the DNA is TGTGCCAGCAGGAGGTCCTTCGGCGGGGAGCTGTTTTTT. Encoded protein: CASRRSFGGELFF.

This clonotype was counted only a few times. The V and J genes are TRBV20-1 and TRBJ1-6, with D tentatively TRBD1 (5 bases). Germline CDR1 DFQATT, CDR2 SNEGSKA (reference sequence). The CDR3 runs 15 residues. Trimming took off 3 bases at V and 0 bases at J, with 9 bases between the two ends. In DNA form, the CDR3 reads TGCAGTGCTAGGCCAGGGAGCTCCTATAATTCACCCCTCCACTTT. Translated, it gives CSARPGSSYNSPLHF.